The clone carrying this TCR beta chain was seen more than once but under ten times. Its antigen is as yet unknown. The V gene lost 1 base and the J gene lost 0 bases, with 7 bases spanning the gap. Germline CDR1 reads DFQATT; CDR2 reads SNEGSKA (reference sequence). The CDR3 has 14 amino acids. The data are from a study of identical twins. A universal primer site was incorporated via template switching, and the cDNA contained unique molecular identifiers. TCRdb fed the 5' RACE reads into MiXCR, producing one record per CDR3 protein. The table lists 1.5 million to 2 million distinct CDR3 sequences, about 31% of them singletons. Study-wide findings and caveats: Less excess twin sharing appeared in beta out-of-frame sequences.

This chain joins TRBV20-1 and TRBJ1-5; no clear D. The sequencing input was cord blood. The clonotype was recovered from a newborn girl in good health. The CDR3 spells CSARVPDSNQPQHF. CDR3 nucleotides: TGCAGTGCTAGAGTACCGGATAGCAATCAGCCCCAGCATTTT.